This T cell receptor beta chain comes out of a study of OX40 agonist ivuxolimab in advanced cancers. The CDR3 consists of 11 residues. Germline V lookup: CDR1 SQVTM, CDR2 ANQGSEA. V lost 4 bases to trimming and J lost 5 bases, with 9 bases between them. Here immunoSEQ multiplex PCR was the method, and the copy in TCRdb shows in-frame clones only, minus some. The sample holds 66,000 or so clones, about nine tenths seen once. The origin of this receptor is an adult with an advanced solid tumor such as melanoma, head and neck, liver or kidney cancer. The genes are TRBV29-1 and TRBJ2-7; D remains ambiguous. This material consisted of CD4+ or CD8+ T cells sorted from blood, taken in a trial of the OX40 agonist ivuxolimab. CDR3: CSVGLADEQYF. The DNA of the CDR3 is TGCAGCGTTGGGCTCGCTGACGAGCAGTACTTC.